The rows below give T cell receptor beta chains drawn from one sample of a study of T cells after yellow fever vaccination. TCRdb ran MiXCR on the 5' RACE reads and lists one entry per CDR3 protein. The table lists about 350,000 distinct CDR3 sequences, around 8.1% of them singletons. The input for sequencing was PBMCs, taken roughly 45 days after the first yellow fever vaccination. The source of these receptors is a man aged 18 to 29 who received the YFV17D yellow fever vaccine. Both conserved end residues are part of each CDR3.

j_call v_call cdr3_aa
TRBJ1-5 TRBV5-5 CASSLGVLRVDQPQHF
TRBJ1-2 TRBV5-1 CASSLPTDFNYGYTF
TRBJ1-2 TRBV6-5 CASSHPGQGPNGYTF
TRBJ1-2 TRBV20-1 CSPMGQEGYTF
TRBJ2-6 TRBV12-3/TRBV12-4 CASSLRQGTAGANVLTF
TRBJ1-2 TRBV7-2 CASSPDRWDYGYTF
TRBJ1-5 TRBV7-2 CASSLAATVSNQPQHF
TRBJ1-1 TRBV5-1 CASSPRTGPKAFF
TRBJ1-4 TRBV20-1 CSARDGTLEKLFF
TRBJ1-1 TRBV5-1 CASSLAGPGEAFF
TRBJ1-1 TRBV7-9 CASSPTGRETEAFF
TRBJ2-5 TRBV18 CASSVNGETQYF
TRBJ2-1 TRBV12-3/TRBV12-4 CASSISWMNEQFF
TRBJ1-1 TRBV4-2 CASSQVGGRAEAFF
TRBJ2-2 TRBV5-1 CASRPREVAGELFF
TRBJ1-2 TRBV5-1 CASSVDLFQGYTF
TRBJ1-2 TRBV5-1 CASSFQTGGLIGYTF
TRBJ2-3 TRBV20-1 CSGTLAGGGNTQYF
TRBJ1-1 TRBV5-1 CASRFTVNTEAFF
TRBJ2-7 TRBV7-2 CASSLAVVGDYEQYF
TRBJ1-6 TRBV6-5 CASGYGTLGDSPLHF
TRBJ1-6 TRBV20-1 CSYTRVGQRNSPLHF
TRBJ1-2 TRBV12-3/TRBV12-4 CASTRPSYGYTF